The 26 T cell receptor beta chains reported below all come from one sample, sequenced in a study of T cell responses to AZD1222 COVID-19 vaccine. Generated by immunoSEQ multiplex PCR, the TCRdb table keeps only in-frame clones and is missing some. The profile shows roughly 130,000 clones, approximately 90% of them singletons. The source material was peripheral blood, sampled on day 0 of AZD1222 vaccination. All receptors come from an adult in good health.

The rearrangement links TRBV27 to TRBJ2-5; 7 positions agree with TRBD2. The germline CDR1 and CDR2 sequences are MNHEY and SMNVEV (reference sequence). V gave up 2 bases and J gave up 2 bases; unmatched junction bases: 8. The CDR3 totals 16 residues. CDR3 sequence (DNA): TGTGCCAGCAGTTTACGTTTTGGACTAGGACAAGAGACCCAGTACTTC. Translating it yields CASSLRFGLGQETQYF.

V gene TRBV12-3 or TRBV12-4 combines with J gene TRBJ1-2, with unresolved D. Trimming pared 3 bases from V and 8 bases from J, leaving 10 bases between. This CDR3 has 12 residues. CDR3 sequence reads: CASSFSGAGYTF. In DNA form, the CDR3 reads TGTGCCAGCAGTTTTTCGGGTGCAGGCTACACCTTC.

CDR3 protein: CASSKAWRQHNNQPQHF. DNA of the CDR3: TGTGCCAGCAGCAAAGCCTGGAGGCAGCACAATAATCAGCCCCAGCATTTT. This sequence joins TRBV21-1 and TRBJ1-5. TRBV21-1 is termed a pseudogene. The CDR3 runs 17 residues.

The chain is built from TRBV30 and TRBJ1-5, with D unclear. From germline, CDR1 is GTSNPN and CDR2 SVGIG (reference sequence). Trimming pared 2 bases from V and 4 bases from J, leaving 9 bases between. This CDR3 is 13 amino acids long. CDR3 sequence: CAWSLVGNQPQHF. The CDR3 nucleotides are TGTGCCTGGAGTTTGGTGGGGAATCAGCCCCAGCATTTT.

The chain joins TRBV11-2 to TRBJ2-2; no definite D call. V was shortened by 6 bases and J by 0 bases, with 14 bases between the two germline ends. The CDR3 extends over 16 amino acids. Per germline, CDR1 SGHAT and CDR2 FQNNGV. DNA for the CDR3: TGTGCCAGCAGTTCGACACCTCCCGCGAACACCGGGGAGCTGTTTTTT. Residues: CASSSTPPANTGELFF.

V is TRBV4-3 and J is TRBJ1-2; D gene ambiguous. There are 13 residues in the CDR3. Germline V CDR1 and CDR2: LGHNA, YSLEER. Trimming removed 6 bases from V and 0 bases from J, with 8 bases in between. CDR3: CASSVGANYGYTF. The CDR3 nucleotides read TGCGCCAGCAGTGTGGGTGCTAACTATGGCTACACCTTC.

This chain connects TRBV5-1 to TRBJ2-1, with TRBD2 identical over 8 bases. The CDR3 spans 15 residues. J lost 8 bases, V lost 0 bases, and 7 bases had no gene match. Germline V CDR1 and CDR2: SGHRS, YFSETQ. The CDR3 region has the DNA TGCGCCAGCAGCTTGGAAGTACCGGGAGGGTATGAGCAGTTCTTC. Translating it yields CASSLEVPGGYEQFF.

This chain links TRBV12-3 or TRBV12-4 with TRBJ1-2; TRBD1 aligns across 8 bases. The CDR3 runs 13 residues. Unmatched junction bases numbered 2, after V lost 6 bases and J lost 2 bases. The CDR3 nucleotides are TGTGCCAGCAGCCGGGACAGGAACTATGGCTACACCTTC. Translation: CASSRDRNYGYTF.

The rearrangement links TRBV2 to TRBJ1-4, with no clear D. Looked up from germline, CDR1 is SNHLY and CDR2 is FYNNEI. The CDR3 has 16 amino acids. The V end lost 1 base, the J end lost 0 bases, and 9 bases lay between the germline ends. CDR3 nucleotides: TGTGCCAGCAGTGAAGTCAGGAGCTCAACTAATGAAAAACTGTTTTTT. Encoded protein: CASSEVRSSTNEKLFF.

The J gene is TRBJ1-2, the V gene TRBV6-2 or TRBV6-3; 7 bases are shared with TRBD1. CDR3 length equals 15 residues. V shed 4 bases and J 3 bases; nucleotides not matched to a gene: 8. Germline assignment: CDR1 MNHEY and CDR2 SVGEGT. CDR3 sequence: CASSSPTGKDYGYTF. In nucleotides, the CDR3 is TGTGCCAGCAGTTCCCCGACAGGGAAGGACTATGGCTACACCTTC.

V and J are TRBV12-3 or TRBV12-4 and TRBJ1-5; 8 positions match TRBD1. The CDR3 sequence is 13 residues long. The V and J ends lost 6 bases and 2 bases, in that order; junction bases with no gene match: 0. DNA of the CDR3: TGTGCCAGCAGGACAGGGGGCAATCAGCCCCAGCATTTT. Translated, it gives CASRTGGNQPQHF.

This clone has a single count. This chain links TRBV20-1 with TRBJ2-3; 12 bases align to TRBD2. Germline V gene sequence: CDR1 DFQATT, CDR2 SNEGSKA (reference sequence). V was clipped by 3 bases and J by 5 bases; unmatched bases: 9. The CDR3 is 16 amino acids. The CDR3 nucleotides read TGCAGTGCTAGTACTGCTAGCGGGAGGGTGGTAGATACGCAGTATTTT. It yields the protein CSASTASGRVVDTQYF.

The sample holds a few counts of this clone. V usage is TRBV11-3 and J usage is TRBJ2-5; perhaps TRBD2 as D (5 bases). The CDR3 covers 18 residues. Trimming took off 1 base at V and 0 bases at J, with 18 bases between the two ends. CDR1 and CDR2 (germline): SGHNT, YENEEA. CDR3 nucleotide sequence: TGTGCCAGCAGCTTAGGTGTAGCGTGGACCCCCAACCAAGAGACCCAGTACTTC. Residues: CASSLGVAWTPNQETQYF.

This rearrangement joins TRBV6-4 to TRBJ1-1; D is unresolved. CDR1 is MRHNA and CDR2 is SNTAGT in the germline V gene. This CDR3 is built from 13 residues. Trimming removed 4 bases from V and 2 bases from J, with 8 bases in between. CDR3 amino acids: CASSAGFNTEAFF. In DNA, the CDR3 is TGTGCCAGCAGTGCTGGTTTCAACACTGAAGCTTTCTTT.

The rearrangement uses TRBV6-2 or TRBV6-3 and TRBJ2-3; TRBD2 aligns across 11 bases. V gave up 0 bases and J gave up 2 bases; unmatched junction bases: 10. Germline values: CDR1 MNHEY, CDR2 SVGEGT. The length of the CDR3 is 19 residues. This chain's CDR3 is CASSYSGLAAIPITDTQYF. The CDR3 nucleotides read TGTGCCAGCAGTTACTCGGGACTAGCGGCCATACCGATCACAGATACGCAGTATTTT.

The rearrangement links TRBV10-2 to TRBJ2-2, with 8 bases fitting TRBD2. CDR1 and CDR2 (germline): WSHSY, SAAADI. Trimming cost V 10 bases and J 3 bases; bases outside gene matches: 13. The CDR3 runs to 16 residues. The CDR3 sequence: CATRDAEREHTGELFF. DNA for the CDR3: TGCGCCACACGAGATGCGGAGCGGGAGCACACCGGGGAGCTGTTTTTT.

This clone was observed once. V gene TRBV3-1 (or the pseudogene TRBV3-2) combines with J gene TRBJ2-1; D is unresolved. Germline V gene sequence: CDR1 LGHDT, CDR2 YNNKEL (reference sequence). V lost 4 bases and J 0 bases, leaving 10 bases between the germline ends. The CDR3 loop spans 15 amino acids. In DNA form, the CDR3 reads TGTGCCAGCAGCCCGACTGTCGCCTCCTACAATGAGCAGTTCTTC. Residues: CASSPTVASYNEQFF.

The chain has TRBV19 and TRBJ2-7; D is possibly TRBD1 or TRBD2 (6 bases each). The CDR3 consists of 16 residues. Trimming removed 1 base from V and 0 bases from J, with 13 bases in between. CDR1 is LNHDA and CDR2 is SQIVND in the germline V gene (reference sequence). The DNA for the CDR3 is TGTGCCAGTAGTATAGTGGGGGGCCGACCCTCCTACGAGCAGTACTTC. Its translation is CASSIVGGRPSYEQYF.

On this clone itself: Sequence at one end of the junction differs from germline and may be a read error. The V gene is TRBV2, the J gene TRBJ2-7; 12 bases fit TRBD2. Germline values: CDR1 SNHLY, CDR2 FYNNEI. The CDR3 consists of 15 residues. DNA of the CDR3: TGTGCCAGCAATGAATGGACTAGCGGGAAAATCGAGCAGTACTTC. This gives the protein CASNEWTSGKIEQYF. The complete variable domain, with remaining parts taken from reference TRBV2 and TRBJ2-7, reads EPEVTQTPSHQVTQMGQEVILRCVPISNHLYFYWYRQILGQKVEFLVSFYNNEISEKSEIFDDQFSVERPDGSNFTLKIRSTKLEDSAMYFCASNEWTSGKIEQYFGPGTRLTVT.

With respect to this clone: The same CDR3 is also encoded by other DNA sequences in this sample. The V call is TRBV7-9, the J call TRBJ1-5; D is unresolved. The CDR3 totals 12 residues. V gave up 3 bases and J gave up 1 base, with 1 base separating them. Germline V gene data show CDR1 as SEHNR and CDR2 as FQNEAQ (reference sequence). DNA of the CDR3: TGTGCCAGCAGCTTGAGCAATCAGCCCCAGCATTTT. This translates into CASSLSNQPQHF.

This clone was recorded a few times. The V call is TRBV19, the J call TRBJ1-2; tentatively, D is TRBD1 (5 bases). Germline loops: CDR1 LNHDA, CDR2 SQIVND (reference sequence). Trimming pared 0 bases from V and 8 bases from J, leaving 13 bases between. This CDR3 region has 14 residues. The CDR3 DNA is TGTGCCAGTAGTATAGAAGGGGTCGTCGGGGGCTACACCTTC. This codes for CASSIEGVVGGYTF.

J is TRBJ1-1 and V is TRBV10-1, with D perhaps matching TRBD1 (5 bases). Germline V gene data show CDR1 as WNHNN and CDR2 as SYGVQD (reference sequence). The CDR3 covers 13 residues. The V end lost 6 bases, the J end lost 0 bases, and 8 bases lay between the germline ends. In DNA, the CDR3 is TGCGCCAGCAGATCAGGGATGAACACTGAAGCTTTCTTT. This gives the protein CASRSGMNTEAFF.

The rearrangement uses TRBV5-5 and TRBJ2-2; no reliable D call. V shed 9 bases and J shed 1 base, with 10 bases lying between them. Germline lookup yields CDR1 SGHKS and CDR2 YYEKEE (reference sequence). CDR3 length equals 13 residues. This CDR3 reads CATVDLNTGELFF. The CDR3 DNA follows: TGTGCCACCGTGGATCTGAACACCGGGGAGCTGTTTTTT.

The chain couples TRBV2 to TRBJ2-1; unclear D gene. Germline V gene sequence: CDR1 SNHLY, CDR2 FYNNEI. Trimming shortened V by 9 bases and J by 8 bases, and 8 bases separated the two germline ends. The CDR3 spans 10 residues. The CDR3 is CASRWHEQFF. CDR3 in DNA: TGTGCCAGTCGCTGGCATGAGCAGTTCTTC.

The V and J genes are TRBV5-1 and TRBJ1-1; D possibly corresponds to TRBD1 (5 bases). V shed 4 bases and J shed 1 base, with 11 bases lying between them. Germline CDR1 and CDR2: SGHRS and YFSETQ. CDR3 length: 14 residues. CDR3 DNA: TGCGCCAGCAGCCGGGGGACGGAGAACACTGAAGCTTTCTTT. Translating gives CASSRGTENTEAFF.

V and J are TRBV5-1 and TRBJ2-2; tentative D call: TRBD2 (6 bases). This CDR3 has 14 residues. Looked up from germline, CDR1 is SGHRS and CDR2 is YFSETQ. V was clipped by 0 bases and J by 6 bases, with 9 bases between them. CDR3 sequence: CASSLAGESGELFF. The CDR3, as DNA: TGCGCCAGCAGCTTGGCGGGAGAGTCCGGGGAGCTGTTTTTT.